The clone carrying this T cell receptor beta chain was seen more than once but under ten times. Its antigen is not identified. The entry originates in a study of identical twins. Broader study findings: Excess sharing between twins was weaker in beta out-of-frame sequences. With abundant cord blood beta clonotypes, insertions were fewer; memory repertoires showed no such pattern.

Each CDR3 protein is one row after TCRdb ran MiXCR on the 5' RACE reads. The repertoire holds roughly 1.6 million distinct CDR3 sequences, with about 30% as singletons. V shed 6 bases, J shed 5 bases, and the junction held 6 bases outside the gene matches. The germline gives CDR1 MNHEY, CDR2 SVGAGI. This CDR3 region has 15 residues. Sequenced input: cord blood. This sequence was found in a newborn girl in good health. This chain links TRBV6-5 with TRBJ2-1; TRBD2 matches at 11 bases. The CDR3 region has the DNA TGTGCCAGCAGGATTAGCGGGAGGGAAAACAATGAGCAGTTCTTC. It codes for CASRISGRENNEQFF.